The 27 T cell receptor beta chains below come from one sample, sequenced in a study of CD8 T cells in ankylosing spondylitis. Study-wide results and limits: Seemingly characteristic of ankylosing spondylitis blood was a TCR beta motif consisting of fewer than 10 highly homologous variants.

TCRdb reanalysed the 5' RACE reads using MiXCR and keeps one entry per CDR3 protein. The sample includes approximately 500,000 distinct CDR3 sequences, approximately 11% of them seen just once. No cognate antigen is known for these TCRs. The material sequenced was blood, either unsorted or a sorted T cell fraction (not recorded which). The receptor source for this set is a male donor with ankylosing spondylitis.

This clonotype was recorded at least ten times. The rearrangement uses TRBV14 and TRBJ1-2; 7 bases are a match to TRBD1. The germline CDR1 and CDR2 sequences are SGHDN and FVKESK. J gave up 4 bases and V 0 bases, and 2 bases lay outside the gene matches. CDR3 size: 14 residues. CDR3 bases: TGTGCCAGCAGCCAAGATTGGGACAGCTATGGCTACACCTTC. As protein: CASSQDWDSYGYTF.

This clonotype was counted many times. The V and J genes are TRBV24-1 and TRBJ2-1, with D perhaps being TRBD1 or TRBD2 (6 bases each). The CDR3 is made up of 13 amino acids. CDR1 is KGHDR, CDR2 SFDVKD, per germline. The V end lost 6 bases, the J end lost 2 bases, and 7 bases lay between the germline ends. CDR3 nucleotides: TGTGCCACCAGTAGGGGGGCCTACAATGAGCAGTTCTTC. This sequence encodes CATSRGAYNEQFF.

This clonotype was seen more than once but under ten times. The V call is TRBV6-1, the J call TRBJ2-1; TRBD1 matches 8 bases. The germline V gene has CDR1 MNHNS and CDR2 SASEGT. This CDR3 comprises 15 residues. The J segment lost 8 bases and the V segment lost 8 bases, leaving 14 bases of the junction unmatched. This CDR3 reads CASQRSDRERHEQFF. CDR3 bases: TGTGCCAGCCAGAGGTCGGACAGGGAAAGACATGAGCAGTTCTTC.

This clonotype was counted many times. The rearrangement links TRBV9 to TRBJ2-1, with TRBD2 matching 12 bases. The CDR3 runs to 19 residues. Germline V gene lookup returns CDR1 SGDLS and CDR2 YYNGEE. V shed 0 bases, J shed 4 bases, and the junction held 11 bases outside the gene matches. As DNA, the CDR3 is TGTGCCAGCAGCGTAGGAGGGAGGAGACTAGCGGGGGAATACAATGAGCAGTTCTTC. As protein: CASSVGGRRLAGEYNEQFF.

The chain carries TRBV20-1 and TRBJ2-4; the D is unclear. In germline, CDR1 is DFQATT, CDR2 SNEGSKA (reference sequence). The V end lost 2 bases, the J end lost 0 bases, and 11 bases lay between the germline ends. The CDR3 totals 15 residues. The CDR3 protein is CSARSALLAKNIQYF. The CDR3, as DNA: TGCAGTGCTAGAAGTGCCCTCTTAGCCAAAAACATTCAGTACTTC.

This clonotype was detected a few times. The V and J genes are TRBV12-5 and TRBJ2-1; D remains ambiguous. The CDR3 runs to 15 residues. Trimming shortened V by 1 base and J by 8 bases, and 15 bases separated the two germline ends. Germline CDR1 LGHNT, CDR2 FRNRAP. This CDR3 is CASGLAQFGTDEQFF. The CDR3 region has the DNA TGTGCTAGTGGTTTGGCTCAGTTTGGAACCGATGAGCAGTTCTTC.

The rearrangement joins TRBV6-2 or TRBV6-3 to TRBJ2-1; 7 nucleotides align to TRBD2. The V gene's germline CDR1 is MNHEY and CDR2 SVGEGT. The CDR3 is 15 amino acids. With 7 bases clipped from V and 9 bases from J, the junction kept 15 bases outside the gene matches. CDR3: CASNRDFPVAGEQFF. For the CDR3, the DNA is TGTGCCAGCAACCGGGACTTCCCGGTAGCGGGTGAGCAGTTCTTC.

The sample holds a few counts of this clonotype. This sequence joins TRBV10-2 and TRBJ2-5; maybe TRBD1 (5 bases). The germline gives CDR1 WSHSY, CDR2 SAAADI. Trimming pared 1 base from V and 2 bases from J, leaving 5 bases between. CDR3 length: 13 residues. The CDR3 region is CASSEYRQETQYF. In DNA, the CDR3 is TGCGCCAGCAGTGAGTACAGGCAAGAGACCCAGTACTTC.

The chain links TRBV2 to TRBJ2-3; D remains unclear. V shed 5 bases and J shed 0 bases, with 12 bases lying between them. CDR1 is SNHLY and CDR2 is FYNNEI in the germline V gene. The CDR3 runs to 15 residues. CDR3 coding DNA: TGTGCCAGCAGTCCTATAGAGCCCAGCACAGATACGCAGTATTTT. This translates into CASSPIEPSTDTQYF.

This clonotype was found a few times. V is TRBV7-2 and J is TRBJ2-3; 9 bases align to TRBD2. This CDR3 is built from 16 residues. Looked up from germline, CDR1 is SGHTA and CDR2 is FQGNSA. The ends lost 1 base at V and 5 bases at J; junction bases unmatched: 7. In DNA form, the CDR3 reads TGTGCCAGCAGCTTAGTAGCGGGAGCCGAGGTAGATACGCAGTATTTT. Translation: CASSLVAGAEVDTQYF.

Only a few counts were recorded for this clonotype. The J gene is TRBJ1-2, the V gene TRBV20-1; possibly TRBD1 for D (5 bases). V was trimmed by 6 bases and J by 4 bases, leaving 15 bases between them. CDR3 size: 13 residues. In germline, CDR1 is DFQATT, CDR2 SNEGSKA (reference sequence). The CDR3: CSAPDSPSYGYTF. The CDR3 DNA is TGCAGTGCCCCCGACAGCCCCTCCTATGGCTACACCTTC.

There are a few counts of this clonotype. The gene calls are TRBV24-1 and TRBJ2-1, with D maybe TRBD1 (5 bases). Trimming left V 5 bases short and J 2 bases short, with 15 bases between. The CDR3 has 16 amino acids. Per germline, CDR1 KGHDR and CDR2 SFDVKD. CDR3 in amino acids: CATSAQTVLTYNEQFF. CDR3 DNA: TGTGCCACCAGTGCCCAGACAGTACTAACCTACAATGAGCAGTTCTTC.

The genes are TRBV4-1 and TRBJ2-3; D is unclear. The CDR3 has 15 amino acids. In germline, CDR1 is MGHRA, CDR2 YSYEKL. The V and J ends lost 0 bases and 6 bases respectively, with 13 bases between them. CDR3 loop: CASSQDGYPRDTQYF. The CDR3 region has the DNA TGCGCCAGCAGCCAAGATGGCTACCCTAGGGATACGCAGTATTTT.

The rearrangement uses TRBV5-5 and TRBJ1-6, with D unclear. CDR1 and CDR2 (germline): SGHKS, YYEKEE (reference sequence). This CDR3 has 14 amino acids. Trimming pared 4 bases from V and 9 bases from J, leaving 14 bases between. CDR3 protein: CASSPAAERSPLHF. The DNA for the CDR3 is TGTGCCAGCAGCCCCGCGGCAGAACGTTCACCCCTCCACTTT. Together with reference TRBV5-5 and TRBJ1-6, the CDR3 gives the full variable domain: DAGVTQSPTHLIKTRGQQVTLRCSPISGHKSVSWYQQVLGQGPQFIFQYYEKEERGRGNFPDRFSARQFPNYSSELNVNALLLGDSALYLCASSPAAERSPLHFGNGTRLTVT.

The chain combines TRBV7-2 with TRBJ1-2; D gene unclear. V was clipped by 5 bases and J by 3 bases, with 19 bases between them. The germline V gene has CDR1 SGHTA and CDR2 FQGNSA. The CDR3 is 16 amino acids. The CDR3 DNA follows: TGTGCCAGCAGCCCCTCGTCGAAGATTCTCCACTATGGCTACACCTTC. This encodes CASSPSSKILHYGYTF.

The J gene is TRBJ1-1, the V gene TRBV27; 9 bases map to TRBD1. Trimming at V came to 5 bases and at J to 5 bases, leaving 9 bases not matched to a gene. This CDR3 contains 15 residues. Per the germline V gene, CDR1 is MNHEY and CDR2 is SMNVEV (reference sequence). CDR3 sequence: CASSQDRGMVTEAFF. The DNA for the CDR3 is TGTGCCAGCAGTCAAGACAGGGGGATGGTTACTGAAGCTTTCTTT.

The chain employs TRBV7-2 and TRBJ2-5; 8 positions match TRBD2. The CDR3 consists of 14 residues. With V trimmed by 2 bases and J by 9 bases, 8 bases remained unmatched. CDR1 and CDR2 (germline): SGHTA, FQGNSA. CDR3 region: CASSLRDRGGSQYF. CDR3 sequence (DNA): TGTGCCAGCAGCTTAAGGGACCGGGGGGGTTCCCAGTACTTC.

This clonotype has a handful of counts. The V and J genes are TRBV5-1 and TRBJ1-5, with D unclear. Germline V gene sequence: CDR1 SGHRS, CDR2 YFSETQ. The V end was cut by 0 bases, the J end by 0 bases, with 7 bases between. The CDR3 is made up of 15 amino acids. The CDR3 coding sequence is TGCGCCAGCAGCTTGGACCCATATAGCAATCAGCCCCAGCATTTT. It is translated as CASSLDPYSNQPQHF.

This clonotype appeared a few times. The chain employs TRBV29-1 and TRBJ1-4; perhaps TRBD1 as D (6 bases). The CDR3 extends over 13 amino acids. The germline V gene encodes CDR1 SQVTM and CDR2 ANQGSEA. The ends were cut back, 3 bases at V and 8 bases at J, with 13 bases in the middle. The CDR3 DNA reads TGCAGCGTTGATTTCGGGGGGCGAGAAAAACTGTTTTTT. Protein sequence: CSVDFGGREKLFF.

J is TRBJ1-2 and V is TRBV11-3; D unresolved. The CDR3 length is 12 residues. Per germline, CDR1 SGHNT and CDR2 YENEEA. V was pared by 2 bases and J by 6 bases, with 7 bases between. The CDR3 loop is CASSLSMDGYTF. Here the CDR3 DNA reads TGTGCCAGCAGCTTATCTATGGATGGCTACACCTTC.

This sequence joins TRBV19 and TRBJ1-1; D is ambiguous. The CDR3 is made up of 18 amino acids. CDR1 is LNHDA and CDR2 is SQIVND in the germline V gene (reference sequence). V was cut by 0 bases and J by 1 base, with 18 bases left in between. Here the CDR3 reads CASSIEISRKGANTEAFF. As DNA, the CDR3 is TGTGCCAGTAGTATAGAGATTTCCCGGAAGGGCGCGAACACTGAAGCTTTCTTT.

This clonotype was detected ten times or more. The chain carries TRBV20-1 and TRBJ1-2; possible D gene TRBD1, 5 bases. The length of the CDR3 is 13 residues. V was shortened by 0 bases and J by 7 bases, with 12 bases between the two germline ends. From germline, CDR1 is DFQATT and CDR2 SNEGSKA (reference sequence). This CDR3 is CSAREVGDLGYTF. In DNA form, the CDR3 reads TGCAGTGCTAGAGAAGTAGGGGACCTTGGCTACACCTTC.

This clonotype has a handful of counts. The chain links TRBV25-1 to TRBJ1-5; D unclear. The V gene lost 7 bases and the J gene lost 4 bases, with 8 bases spanning the gap. The CDR3 runs to 12 residues. Germline CDR1 reads MGHDK; CDR2 reads SYGVNS. CDR3 bases: TGTGCCAGCAACCAGGAAAATCAGCCCCAGCATTTT. It encodes CASNQENQPQHF.

This clonotype was seen only a few times. The chain employs TRBV30 and TRBJ2-7; no clear D gene. Per the germline V gene, CDR1 is GTSNPN and CDR2 is SVGIG (reference sequence). Trimming removed 1 base from V and 3 bases from J, with 4 bases in between. The CDR3 covers 11 residues. This CDR3 reads CAWSGNYEQYF. The DNA of the CDR3 is TGTGCCTGGAGTGGGAACTACGAGCAGTACTTC. The whole variable domain, filled in from reference TRBV30 and TRBJ2-7, reads SQTIHQWPATLVQPVGSPLSLECTVEGTSNPNLYWYRQAAGRGLQLLFYSVGIGQISSEVPQNLSASRPQDRQFILSSKKLLLSDSGFYLCAWSGNYEQYFGPGTRLTVT.

This clonotype was observed a handful of times. The V and J genes are TRBV6-1 and TRBJ1-1, with 8 bases that match TRBD1. The CDR3 runs to 15 residues. The V segment lost 4 bases and the J segment 5 bases; nucleotides outside the gene matches: 9. Germline assignment: CDR1 MNHNS and CDR2 SASEGT. CDR3 DNA sequence: TGTGCCAGCAGTGCCCTAGACAGGGGTAAGACTGAAGCTTTCTTT. The encoded protein is CASSALDRGKTEAFF.

The chain combines TRBV5-1 with TRBJ2-1; TRBD1 matches 7 bases. This CDR3 is built from 15 residues. V lost 3 bases, J lost 8 bases, and 11 bases stayed unmatched. The germline CDR1 and CDR2 sequences are SGHRS and YFSETQ. CDR3 in DNA: TGCGCCAGCAGCTCTCCCGGGACAGCGTCCGATGAGCAGTTCTTC. Its translation: CASSSPGTASDEQFF. Full variable domain (remainder filled in from reference TRBV5-1 and TRBJ2-1): KAGVTQTPRYLIKTRGQQVTLSCSPISGHRSVSWYQQTPGQGLQFLFEYFSETQRNKGNFPGRFSGRQFSNSRSEMNVSTLELGDSALYLCASSSPGTASDEQFFGPGTRLTVL.

This clonotype was found a few times. The V call is TRBV29-1, the J call TRBJ1-1; 7 bases align to TRBD1. Losses at the gene ends were 6 bases for V and 2 bases for J; bases not matched to a gene: 3. CDR1 is SQVTM and CDR2 is ANQGSEA in the germline V gene. This CDR3 has 12 amino acids. The chain's CDR3 is CSVGQTNTEAFF. As DNA, the CDR3 is TGCAGCGTGGGACAGACTAACACTGAAGCTTTCTTT.